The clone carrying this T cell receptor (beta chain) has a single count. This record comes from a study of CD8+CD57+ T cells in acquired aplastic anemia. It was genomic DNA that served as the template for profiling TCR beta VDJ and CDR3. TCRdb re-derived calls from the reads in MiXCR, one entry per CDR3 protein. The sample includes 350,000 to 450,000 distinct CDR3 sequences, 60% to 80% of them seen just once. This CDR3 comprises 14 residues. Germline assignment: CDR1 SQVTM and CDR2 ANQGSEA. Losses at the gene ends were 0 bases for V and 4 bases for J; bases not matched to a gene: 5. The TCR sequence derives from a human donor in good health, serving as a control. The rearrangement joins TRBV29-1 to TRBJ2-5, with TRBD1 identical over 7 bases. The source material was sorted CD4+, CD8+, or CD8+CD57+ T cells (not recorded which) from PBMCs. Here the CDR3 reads CSVEEGSGGETQYF. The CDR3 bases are TGCAGCGTTGAAGAGGGGTCAGGGGGAGAGACCCAGTACTTC.